This entry concerns a single T cell receptor beta chain. Its specific antigen is unknown. Nothing much larger sits one base from this clone, and base qualities are not available. Using the deep immunoSEQ assay, multiplex PCR amplified TCR CDR3 regions from genomic DNA. Genomic DNA extracted from each cell subset was distributed evenly over all wells of several immunoSEQ 96-well plates, and each plate served as one replicate. For unsorted PBMC, approximately 300 ng of genomic DNA, equivalent to around 30,000 T cell genomes, went into each replicate PCR. Unsorted PBMC genomic DNA was sequenced across ten immunoSEQ deep assay plates. Purified libraries were quantified with a Qubit 3.0 fluorometer, sized on a Bioanalyzer 2100, and re-quantified with the KAPA Library Quantification kit. Every immunoSEQ 96-well plate was sequenced on a separate single-read 150-cycle Illumina NextSeq 550 flow cell. As for the original processing: Because the immunoSEQ output held only junctional sequences and lacked quality scores, the filtering could not match the filtering applied to full-length reads. To assign V/J genes and CDR3, sequences were annotated using PyIR, a Python wrapper for IgBLAST v1.9, with IMGT germline references. Reads were removed for weak V/J assignments (E-value above 1e-6), missing CDR3, stop codons, out-of-frame junctions, or ambiguous translated residues. A V3J clonotype was defined by an identical inferred V gene, J gene, and CDR3 amino acid sequence. Percentage overlap between repertoires was computed as shared unique clonotypes divided by the size of the smaller repertoire. RTK rarefaction, the Chao1 estimator, and Recon v2.1 estimates of unobserved clonotypes were used to assess repertoire richness. TCRdb retrieved this table from immuneACCESS and kept in-frame rearrangements only. Not all clones are present; in checked studies, unresolved V genes account for under half, and no reason is known for the remainder. The V and J calls and clone size were taken over from that table, and D and trimming were inferred from the DNA. The sample table lists some 500,000 clones, approximately 79% of them with a count of one. The leading ten clones occupy around 12% of the sample.

These data are taken from a study of shared clonotypes between healthy human individuals (TCRdb year 2020). Background on the whole study: The cohort included a few men and a couple of women between 18 and 49 years of age. Leukapheresis yielded between about 0.94 and 10 billion PBMCs per donor. To estimate repertoire size and how much clonotype sharing occurs between individuals, the study deeply sequenced the blood TCR repertoires of five healthy adults. Libraries were prepared and TCR repertoires were sequenced by different laboratories using diverse techniques, in order to increase sequencing depth and limit assay-specific biases.

On the study overall, not on this receptor specifically: Because the study included a small number of donors, the genetic and exposure-history diversity represented was limited. Based on pairwise subsampling, the degree of clonotype sharing among donors was expected to be affected by sequencing depth. Sampling was restricted to blood, and TCR repertoires in tissue are likely to differ from TCR repertoires in blood.

Healthy HIV-negative adults with no recently reported acute infections or vaccinations were included as donors. Every donor was a Caucasian adult living in Nashville, Tennessee, USA. For unsorted samples, 84 million or so PBMCs were counted, and genomic DNA was extracted using the QIAamp DNA Blood Mini kit. After blood collection by leukapheresis, PBMCs were isolated using Ficoll-Histopaque density gradient centrifugation and then cryopreserved in the vapor phase of liquid nitrogen. V is reduced by 1 base and J by 14 bases, leaving a spacing of 14 bases between them. The germline V gene (reference sequence) gives CDR1 as SEHNR and CDR2 as FQNEAQ. The CDR3 runs 12 residues from the cysteine to the phenylalanine. Of all the DNA, just the CDR3 is kept, 36 bases in frame from base 1.

The sequence was collected from a woman aged 40 to 55 in good health. Some clones in this sample may be carry-over from other donors' samples. Source material: PBMCs. This chain joins TRBV7-9 to TRBJ2-5, with the D gene too uncertain to name. The CDR3 in this case is CASSLDVGSPYF. DNA sequence: TGTGCCAGCAGCTTAGACGTGGGGTCGCCATACTTC.